Each of the 19 T cell receptor beta chains below was sequenced from the same sample in a study of Graves' ophthalmopathy and Graves' hyperthyroidism. RNA transcripts provided the template for amplifying TCR beta CDR3 regions. First-round RT-PCR used HTBI primers; second-round multiplex PCR followed. TCRdb analysed the multiplex PCR reads with MiXCR anew, one entry per CDR3 protein. The table has 40,000 to 45,000 distinct CDR3 sequences, around 52% seen once. Input material: peripheral blood. The receptor source for this set is an adult man with Graves' ophthalmopathy.

The chain combines TRBV7-9 with TRBJ1-4; D is unclear. CDR1 is SEHNR and CDR2 is FQNEAQ in the germline V gene (reference sequence). V was shortened by 1 base and J by 8 bases, with 17 bases between the two germline ends. The CDR3 has 16 amino acids. The CDR3 DNA is TGTGCCAGCAGCTTAGGACATGCCCAATATAACGAAAAACTGTTTTTT. It specifies CASSLGHAQYNEKLFF.

As to this clonotype: A much bigger clone sits one base away, suggesting this may be a read error. This chain joins TRBV6-2 or TRBV6-3 and TRBJ1-5; 9 positions match TRBD1. The germline V gene has CDR1 MNHEY and CDR2 SVGEGT. CDR3 size: 18 residues. The CDR3 DNA reads TGTGCCAACAGTTACGAATCCGGGACAGGGCATAGCAATCAGCCCCAGCATTTT. It codes for CANSYESGTGHSNQPQHF.

This clonotype was detected only a few times. V usage is TRBV20-1 and J usage is TRBJ2-1; TRBD1 might be the D (5 bases). The CDR3 sequence is 14 residues long. V dropped 0 bases and J dropped 7 bases, with 13 bases sitting between them. From germline, CDR1 is DFQATT and CDR2 SNEGSKA (reference sequence). CDR3 region: CSARDRQRMNEQFF. DNA for the CDR3: TGCAGTGCTAGAGATCGACAGAGGATGAATGAGCAGTTCTTC.

This clonotype was counted at least ten times. The rearrangement links TRBV28 to TRBJ2-7; no firm D call. Germline V gene lookup returns CDR1 MDHEN and CDR2 SYDVKM. The CDR3 is 14 residues long. Trimming removed 2 bases from V and 0 bases from J, with 8 bases in between. Written as DNA, the CDR3 is TGTGCCAGCAGTTTAGGGCTATCCTCCTACGAGCAGTACTTC. It yields the protein CASSLGLSSYEQYF.

V gene TRBV7-2 combines with J gene TRBJ1-1; D is undetermined. The CDR3 contains 12 residues. V shed 5 bases and J shed 5 bases, with 9 bases lying between them. Germline V lookup: CDR1 SGHTA, CDR2 FQGNSA. The CDR3 sequence is CASSQPGTEAFF. CDR3 in DNA: TGTGCCAGCAGCCAGCCGGGGACTGAAGCTTTCTTT.

This chain joins TRBV7-9 and TRBJ2-1; TRBD1 matches 12 bases. CDR3 length: 16 residues. The V segment lost 6 bases and the J segment 7 bases; nucleotides outside the gene matches: 10. Germline values: CDR1 SEHNR, CDR2 FQNEAQ (reference sequence). The chain's CDR3 is CASRLPGGQGANEQFF. In DNA form, the CDR3 reads TGTGCCAGCAGACTCCCCGGGGGACAGGGGGCAAATGAGCAGTTCTTC.

This clonotype was seen repeatedly, ten times or more. V usage is TRBV10-2 and J usage is TRBJ2-2; D ambiguous. The CDR3 has 14 residues. CDR1 and CDR2 from the germline V gene are WSHSY and SAAADI. The V end lost 6 bases, the J end lost 1 base, and 9 bases lay between the germline ends. The CDR3 sequence is CASRAGENTGELFF. The CDR3 nucleotides are TGCGCCAGCAGGGCCGGAGAGAACACCGGGGAGCTGTTTTTT.

At least ten counts were recorded for this clonotype. The chain couples TRBV13 to TRBJ1-5, with D possibly matching TRBD1 (5 bases). CDR1 PRHDT and CDR2 FYEKMQ come from the germline V gene (reference sequence). The length of the CDR3 is 15 residues. The V gene lost 0 bases and the J gene lost 3 bases, with 9 bases spanning the gap. CDR3 in amino acids: CASSLGPGNNQPQHF. CDR3 sequence (DNA): TGTGCCAGCAGCTTAGGTCCAGGGAACAATCAGCCCCAGCATTTT.

This clonotype was seen ten or more times. The V gene is TRBV20-1, the J gene TRBJ1-1, with D unresolved. Trimming cost V 5 bases and J 4 bases, with 14 bases left between them. The CDR3 sequence is 13 residues long. Germline values: CDR1 DFQATT, CDR2 SNEGSKA (reference sequence). CDR3 sequence (DNA): TGCAGTGCTCGGATGACGGAGGCCACTGAAGCTTTCTTT. It codes for CSARMTEATEAFF.

This clonotype showed up many times. The chain has TRBV4-1 and TRBJ2-7; D gene unclear. V shed 0 bases and J shed 2 bases, with 11 bases lying between them. The germline gives CDR1 MGHRA, CDR2 YSYEKL. CDR3 length: 15 residues. The CDR3 sequence: CASSQDHGLAYEQYF. DNA of the CDR3: TGCGCCAGCAGCCAAGATCATGGTCTGGCCTACGAGCAGTACTTC.

This clonotype has at least ten counts. This sequence joins TRBV7-9 and TRBJ2-1, with a tentative D call TRBD2 (6 bases). The germline gives CDR1 SEHNR, CDR2 FQNEAQ (reference sequence). The V end was cut by 0 bases, the J end by 7 bases, with 10 bases between. There are 14 residues in the CDR3. CDR3 amino acids: CASSLAGGRNEQFF. DNA for the CDR3: TGTGCCAGCAGCTTAGCGGGAGGTCGAAATGAGCAGTTCTTC.

The chain links TRBV19 to TRBJ1-5, with 11 bases matching TRBD1. Germline V gene sequence: CDR1 LNHDA, CDR2 SQIVND (reference sequence). With V trimmed by 7 bases and J by 6 bases, 8 bases remained unmatched. The CDR3 spans 15 residues. The CDR3 here is CASIGQGAFGQPQHF. Here the CDR3 DNA reads TGTGCCAGTATTGGACAGGGGGCGTTTGGTCAGCCCCAGCATTTT.

This chain connects TRBV7-9 to TRBJ1-5; TRBD1 matches 8 bases. J gave up 1 base and V 4 bases, and 3 bases lay outside the gene matches. Germline lookup yields CDR1 SEHNR and CDR2 FQNEAQ (reference sequence). The CDR3 has 15 residues. In DNA, the CDR3 is TGTGCCAGCAGCTCGTGGACAGGGAGCAATCAGCCCCAGCATTTT. Protein: CASSSWTGSNQPQHF.

This clonotype came up many times. This chain joins TRBV7-3 and TRBJ2-3; a possible D gene is TRBD2 (5 bases). CDR3 length: 15 amino acids. The V end lost 5 bases, the J end lost 0 bases, and 12 bases lay between the germline ends. Looked up from germline, CDR1 is SGHTA and CDR2 is FQGTGA. CDR3 coding DNA: TGTGCCAGCAGCCCGAGCGGATTGAGCACAGATACGCAGTATTTT. Amino acids: CASSPSGLSTDTQYF.

In nucleotides, the CDR3 is TGTGCCAGCAGGCCGGGACAGGACGTTGATACGCAGTATTTT. Amino acid sequence: CASRPGQDVDTQYF. The rearrangement links TRBV7-2 to TRBJ2-3; 8 bases agree with TRBD1. CDR1 and CDR2 (germline): SGHTA, FQGNSA. This CDR3 is 14 amino acids long. With 6 bases clipped from V and 6 bases from J, the junction kept 8 bases outside the gene matches.

In its sample, this clonotype ranks as medium-sized. The chain carries TRBV15 and TRBJ1-2, with D unresolved. The CDR3 totals 13 residues. Trimming removed 1 base from V and 8 bases from J, with 11 bases in between. Germline V gene data show CDR1 as LNHNV and CDR2 as YYDKDF (reference sequence). The CDR3 region has the DNA TGTGCCACCAGCAGAGGACGTGAACTAGGCTACACCTTC. It translates to CATSRGRELGYTF.

To note about this clonotype: This clone may be a read error of a much larger clone one base away. The chain couples TRBV12-3 or TRBV12-4 to TRBJ2-7; a weak D match, TRBD1 (5 bases). CDR3 length equals 13 residues. The CDR3: CAGRPTGAYEQYF. Here the CDR3 DNA reads TGTGCCGGCAGACCAACAGGTGCCTACGAGCAGTACTTC.

The chain joins TRBV10-2 to TRBJ1-1, with D tentatively TRBD1 (5 bases). Germline loops: CDR1 WSHSY, CDR2 SAAADI. CDR3 length: 13 amino acids. The germline V and J ends were trimmed by 4 bases and 4 bases, with 10 bases remaining between them. The CDR3 DNA reads as TGCGCCAGCAGTGTCGAAAGGGGCACTGAAGCTTTCTTT. Translated, it gives CASSVERGTEAFF.

In this sample, this clonotype turned up many times. The chain recombines TRBV5-8 with TRBJ2-6; TRBD2 is a possible D gene (6 bases). This CDR3 has 15 amino acids. Trimming took 2 bases from V and 2 from J, leaving 8 bases between them. Germline V gene sequence: CDR1 SGHTS, CDR2 YDEGEE. The CDR3 nucleotides are TGTGCCAGCAGCTTCCGCGGGGCTGGGGCCAACGTCCTGACTTTC. Translation gives CASSFRGAGANVLTF.